The 21 T cell receptor beta chains listed next were all sequenced from one sample in a study of blood T cells in healthy people across ages. A J-beta primer mix and a sample-barcoded 5' primer were used in a second PCR of roughly 7 to 12 cycles. TCRdb called the 5' RACE reads again in MiXCR, with one record for every CDR3 protein. The sample carries fewer than 650,000 distinct CDR3 sequences, about 29% recorded once. The same data also went into a second study, on T cells of mothers and their children.

Material: blood. These receptors came from a boy aged 2-15 years in good health.

In DNA form, the CDR3 reads TGTGCCAGTAGTATAGCGACGATGATCTCTGGAAACACCATATATTTT. This encodes CASSIATMISGNTIYF. The chain joins TRBV19 to TRBJ1-3; D remains ambiguous. Trimming left V 1 base short and J 0 bases short, with 10 bases between. The CDR3 runs 16 residues. The germline gives CDR1 LNHDA, CDR2 SQIVND (reference sequence).

Points on this clonotype: A junction boundary mismatches the germline segment, possibly from a read error. This chain uses TRBV7-7 with TRBJ2-5, with 8 positions matching TRBD2. Germline lookup yields CDR1 SSHAT and CDR2 FNYEAQ (reference sequence). The CDR3 loop spans 15 amino acids. CDR3: CASSLERGPQETQYF. The CDR3 region has the DNA TGTGCTAGCAGCTTAGAGCGGGGGCCCCAAGAGACCCAGTACTTC.

This clonotype was counted once. The DNA of the CDR3 is TGTGCCATCAGTGAGTCGACGGGTGCCGGGGAGCTGTTTTTT. Translating gives CAISESTGAGELFF. The chain links TRBV10-3 to TRBJ2-2, with no clear D. There are 14 residues in the CDR3. With 0 bases removed from V and 6 bases from J, the gap between germline ends came to 8 bases. Germline V gene data show CDR1 as ENHRY and CDR2 as SYGVKD.

The chain joins TRBV9 to TRBJ2-5, with TRBD2 matching over 8 bases. Germline values: CDR1 SGDLS, CDR2 YYNGEE. The CDR3 runs 17 residues. Trimming cost V 0 bases and J 4 bases; bases outside gene matches: 11. CDR3 in amino acids: CASSVAPGGQRGETQYF. CDR3 DNA sequence: TGTGCCAGCAGCGTAGCTCCGGGAGGGCAGCGGGGAGAGACCCAGTACTTC.

This clonotype showed up just a few times. The V call is TRBV27, the J call TRBJ1-4, with a weak D call TRBD1 (5 bases). V was pared by 3 bases and J by 3 bases, with 8 bases between. This CDR3 has 14 amino acids. The germline CDR1 and CDR2 sequences are MNHEY and SMNVEV (reference sequence). CDR3 nucleotides: TGTGCCAGCAGTTTTGGGGGACCTAATGAAAAACTGTTTTTT. It encodes CASSFGGPNEKLFF.

V is TRBV11-2 and J is TRBJ2-5; no clear D gene. TRBJ2-1 matches the DNA end more closely, so the J call is doubtful. CDR1 SGHAT and CDR2 FQNNGV come from the germline V gene. The CDR3 runs 15 residues. The CDR3 loop reads CASSLEVGKHNEQFF. CDR3 bases: TGTGCCAGCAGCTTAGAGGTAGGAAAGCACAATGAGCAGTTCTTC.

This clonotype was seen once. The rearrangement links TRBV23-1 to TRBJ1-1, with no clear D. TRBV23-1 is assigned to the ORF class and has an uncertain function. This CDR3 is built from 13 residues. The chain's CDR3 is CDFEDSMNTEAFF. CDR3 in DNA: TGCGACTTTGAGGATTCCATGAACACTGAAGCTTTCTTT.

The chain has TRBV5-1 and TRBJ1-2; 12 bases agree with TRBD1. CDR3 length: 17 amino acids. From germline, CDR1 is SGHRS and CDR2 YFSETQ. The V gene end was trimmed by 2 bases and the J gene end by 2 bases; junction bases not matched to a gene: 7. The CDR3 spells CASSFPGQGAANYGYTF. The CDR3 nucleotides are TGCGCCAGCAGCTTCCCGGGACAGGGGGCCGCAAACTATGGCTACACCTTC.

There are a few counts of this clonotype. CDR3 sequence: CASSDPQYSQETQYF. The CDR3 DNA follows: TGTGCCAGCAGTGATCCGCAATACTCACAAGAGACCCAGTACTTC. The chain recombines TRBV2 with TRBJ2-5; no clear D gene. In germline, CDR1 is SNHLY, CDR2 FYNNEI. Trimming removed 3 bases at V and 2 bases at J, with 13 bases between. CDR3 size: 15 residues.

V is TRBV3-1 and J is TRBJ2-4; D unclear. CDR3 length: 14 amino acids. CDR1 is LGHDT, CDR2 YNNKEL, per germline (reference sequence). V was pared by 5 bases and J by 0 bases, with 8 bases between. DNA for the CDR3: TGTGCCAGCAGCGGGCCACTAGCCAAAAACATTCAGTACTTC. Encoded protein: CASSGPLAKNIQYF.

The J gene is TRBJ1-2, the V gene TRBV29-1, with D unclear. This CDR3 is built from 8 residues. CDR1 is SQVTM and CDR2 is ANQGSEA in the germline V gene. V lost 5 bases and J 7 bases, leaving 2 bases between the germline ends. CDR3 in DNA: TGCAGCGTTCTTGGCTACACCTTC. Protein sequence: CSVLGYTF.

This clonotype was picked up a small number of times. The chain carries TRBV20-1 and TRBJ1-2, with D unresolved. The CDR3 length is 16 residues. The V gene's germline CDR1 is DFQATT and CDR2 SNEGSKA (reference sequence). Trimming removed 3 bases from V and 4 bases from J, with 21 bases in between. This CDR3 reads CSARLGGPGWGYGYTF. As DNA, the CDR3 is TGCAGTGCTAGGTTGGGAGGTCCGGGATGGGGCTATGGCTACACCTTC.

There are a few counts of this clonotype. The chain joins TRBV10-3 to TRBJ2-5; 12 bases match TRBD2. The length of the CDR3 is 14 residues. Germline V gene data show CDR1 as ENHRY and CDR2 as SYGVKD. Losses at the gene ends were 2 bases for V and 5 bases for J; bases not matched to a gene: 0. CDR3 residues: CAISEGLAGETQYF. The CDR3 DNA reads as TGTGCCATCAGTGAGGGACTAGCGGGGGAGACCCAGTACTTC.

The chain carries TRBV7-2 and TRBJ2-4; no reliable D call. V was shortened by 1 base and J by 0 bases, with 13 bases between the two germline ends. Germline V lookup: CDR1 SGHTA, CDR2 FQGNSA. The CDR3 covers 17 residues. The DNA for the CDR3 is TGTGCCAGCAGCTTAGTACCACTATTCCTAGCCAAAAACATTCAGTACTTC. Translation: CASSLVPLFLAKNIQYF.

This clonotype appeared a few times. The rearrangement links TRBV2 to TRBJ1-2; possible D gene TRBD1, 6 bases. The germline V and J ends were trimmed by 1 base and 7 bases, with 10 bases remaining between them. CDR1 and CDR2 (germline): SNHLY, FYNNEI. The CDR3 has 13 residues. CDR3 DNA: TGTGCCAGCAGTGAAGAGAGGGGGGGTGGCTACACCTTC. Amino acid sequence: CASSEERGGGYTF.

This clonotype was detected only a few times. One junction end does not reproduce the germline sequence, and a read error may be involved. V gene TRBV3-1 combines with J gene TRBJ1-1; D gene uncertain. CDR3 length equals 18 residues. From germline, CDR1 is LGHDT and CDR2 YNNKEL (reference sequence). For the CDR3, the DNA is TGTGCCAGCACCCAAAGTCCGCTAGGACGCCGGCCCAACACTGAAGCTTTCTTT. It translates to CASTQSPLGRRPNTEAFF.

At least ten counts were recorded for this clonotype. The chain employs TRBV20-1 and TRBJ1-2, with 10 bases fitting TRBD1. CDR1 and CDR2 (germline): DFQATT, SNEGSKA (reference sequence). This CDR3 has 14 residues. Losses at the gene ends were 1 base for V and 5 bases for J; bases not matched to a gene: 4. CDR3 DNA sequence: TGCAGTGCTAGAGGGGGACAGGGGTTTTATGGCTACACCTTC. Translated, it gives CSARGGQGFYGYTF.

The chain links TRBV5-1 to TRBJ2-7; 8 nucleotides align to TRBD1. This CDR3 has 15 residues. The J segment lost 2 bases and the V segment lost 4 bases, leaving 8 bases of the junction unmatched. The germline CDR1 and CDR2 sequences are SGHRS and YFSETQ. CDR3 coding DNA: TGCGCCAGCAGCGACCTGGACAGGGCCCCCTACGAGCAGTACTTC. It encodes CASSDLDRAPYEQYF.

This clonotype was counted a few times. The chain recombines TRBV7-9 with TRBJ1-1; tentative D call: TRBD1 (5 bases). V lost 3 bases and J 4 bases, leaving 12 bases between the germline ends. The CDR3 has 14 residues. The germline gives CDR1 SEHNR, CDR2 FQNEAQ (reference sequence). CDR3 amino acids: CASSLKGESTEAFF. The DNA for the CDR3 is TGTGCCAGCAGCTTGAAAGGGGAGAGCACTGAAGCTTTCTTT.

The rearrangement joins TRBV18 to TRBJ2-7, with D perhaps matching TRBD2 (5 bases). The germline gives CDR1 KGHSH, CDR2 LQKENI. Trimming removed 5 bases from V and 5 bases from J, with 19 bases in between. This CDR3 has 15 residues. CDR3 DNA sequence: TGTGCCAGCTCATCCGGACTCTCAATTAGAAACGAGCAGTACTTC. Its protein is CASSSGLSIRNEQYF.

The V and J genes are TRBV7-9 and TRBJ2-2; 7 nucleotides match TRBD1. Germline V gene data show CDR1 as SEHNR and CDR2 as FQNEAQ (reference sequence). The length of the CDR3 is 16 residues. V lost 6 bases and J lost 1; bases outside the gene matches: 8. The CDR3 region is CASSLQTGLNTGELFF. The CDR3 nucleotides are TGTGCCAGCAGTTTACAGACAGGGCTGAACACCGGGGAGCTGTTTTTT.